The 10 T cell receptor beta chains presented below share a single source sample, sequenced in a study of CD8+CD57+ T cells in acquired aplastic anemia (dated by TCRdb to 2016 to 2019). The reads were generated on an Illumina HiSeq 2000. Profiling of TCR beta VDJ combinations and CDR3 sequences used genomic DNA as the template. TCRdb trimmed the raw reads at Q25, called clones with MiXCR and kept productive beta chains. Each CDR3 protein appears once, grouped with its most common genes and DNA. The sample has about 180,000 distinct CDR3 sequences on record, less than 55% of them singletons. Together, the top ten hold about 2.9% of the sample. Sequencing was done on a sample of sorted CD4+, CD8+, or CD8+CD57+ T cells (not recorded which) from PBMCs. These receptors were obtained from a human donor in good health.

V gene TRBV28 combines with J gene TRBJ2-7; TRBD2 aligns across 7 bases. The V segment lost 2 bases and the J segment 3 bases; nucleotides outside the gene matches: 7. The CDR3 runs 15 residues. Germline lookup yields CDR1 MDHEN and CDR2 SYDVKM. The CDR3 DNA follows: TGTGCCAGCAGTTTACCGGGGGGTCTGGGCTACGAGCAGTACTTC. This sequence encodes CASSLPGGLGYEQYF. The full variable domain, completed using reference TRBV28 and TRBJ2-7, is DVKVTQSSRYLVKRTGEKVFLECVQDMDHENMFWYRQDPGLGLRLIYFSYDVKMKEKGDIPEGYSVSREKKERFSLILESASTNQTSMYLCASSLPGGLGYEQYFGPGTRLTVT.

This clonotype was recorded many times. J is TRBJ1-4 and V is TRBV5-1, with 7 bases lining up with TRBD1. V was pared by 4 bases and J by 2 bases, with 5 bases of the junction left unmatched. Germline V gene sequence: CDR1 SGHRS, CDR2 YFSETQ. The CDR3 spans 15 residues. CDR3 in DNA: TGCGCCAGCAGCCTAGGGGGCGCGACTAATGAAAAACTGTTTTTT. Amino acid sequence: CASSLGGATNEKLFF. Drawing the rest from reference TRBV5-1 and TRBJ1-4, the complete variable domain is KAGVTQTPRYLIKTRGQQVTLSCSPISGHRSVSWYQQTPGQGLQFLFEYFSETQRNKGNFPGRFSGRQFSNSRSEMNVSTLELGDSALYLCASSLGGATNEKLFFGSGTQLSVL.

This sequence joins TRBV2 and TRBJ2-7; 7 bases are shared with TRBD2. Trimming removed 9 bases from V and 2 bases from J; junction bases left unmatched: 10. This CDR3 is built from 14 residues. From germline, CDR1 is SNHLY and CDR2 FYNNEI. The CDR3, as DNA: TGTGCCAGTAAACTTCTAGCGGAGGCCTACGAGCAGTACTTC. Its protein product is CASKLLAEAYEQYF.

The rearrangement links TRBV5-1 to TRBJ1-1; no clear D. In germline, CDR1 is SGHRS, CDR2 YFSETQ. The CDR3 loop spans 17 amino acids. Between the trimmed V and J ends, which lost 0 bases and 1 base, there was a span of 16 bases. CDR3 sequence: CASSLAVGSRWNTEAFF. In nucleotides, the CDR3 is TGCGCCAGCAGCTTGGCTGTAGGCTCAAGGTGGAACACTGAAGCTTTCTTT.

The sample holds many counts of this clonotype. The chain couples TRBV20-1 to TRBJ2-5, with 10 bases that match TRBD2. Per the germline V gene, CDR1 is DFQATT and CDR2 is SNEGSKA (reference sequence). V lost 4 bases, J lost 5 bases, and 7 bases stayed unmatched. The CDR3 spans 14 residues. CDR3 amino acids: CSATLAGVEETQYF. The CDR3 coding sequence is TGCAGTGCTACCCTAGCGGGAGTCGAGGAGACCCAGTACTTC.

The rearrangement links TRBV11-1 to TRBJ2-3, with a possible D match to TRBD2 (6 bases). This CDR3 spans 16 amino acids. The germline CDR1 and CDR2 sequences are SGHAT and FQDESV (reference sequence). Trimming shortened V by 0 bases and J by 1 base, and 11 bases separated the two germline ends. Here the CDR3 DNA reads TGTGCCAGCAGCTTAGCTTGGGGCGGGGGCACAGATACGCAGTATTTT. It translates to CASSLAWGGGTDTQYF.

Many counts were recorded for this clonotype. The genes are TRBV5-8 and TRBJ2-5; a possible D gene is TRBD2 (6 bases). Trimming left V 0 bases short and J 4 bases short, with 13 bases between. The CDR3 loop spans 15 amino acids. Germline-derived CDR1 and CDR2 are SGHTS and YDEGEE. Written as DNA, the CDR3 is TGTGCCAGCAGCTTGGTGGGGGGAGGTTTAGAGACCCAGTACTTC. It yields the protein CASSLVGGGLETQYF.

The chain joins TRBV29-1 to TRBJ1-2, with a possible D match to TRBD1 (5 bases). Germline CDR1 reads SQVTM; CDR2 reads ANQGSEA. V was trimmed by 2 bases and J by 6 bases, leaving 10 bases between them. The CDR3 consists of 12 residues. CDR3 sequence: CSVESRVDGYTF. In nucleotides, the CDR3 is TGCAGCGTTGAATCCAGGGTAGATGGCTACACCTTC. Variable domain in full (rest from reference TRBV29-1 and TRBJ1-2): SAVISQKPSRDICQRGTSLTIQCQVDSQVTMMFWYRQQPGQSLTLIATANQGSEATYESGFVIDKFPISRPNLTFSTLTVSNMSPEDSSIYLCSVESRVDGYTFGSGTRLTVV.

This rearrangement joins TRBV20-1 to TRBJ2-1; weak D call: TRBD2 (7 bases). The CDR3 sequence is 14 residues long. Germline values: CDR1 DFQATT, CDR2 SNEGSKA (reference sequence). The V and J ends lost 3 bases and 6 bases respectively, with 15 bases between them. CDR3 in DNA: TGCAGTGCTAGGAGAGGGGGAGGGCTCAATGAGCAGTTCTTC. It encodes CSARRGGGLNEQFF.

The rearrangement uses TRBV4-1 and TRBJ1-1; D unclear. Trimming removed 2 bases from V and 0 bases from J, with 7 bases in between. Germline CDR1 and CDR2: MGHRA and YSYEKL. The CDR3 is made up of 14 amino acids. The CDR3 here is CASSQNVLNTEAFF. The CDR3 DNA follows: TGCGCCAGCAGCCAAAATGTGTTGAACACTGAAGCTTTCTTT.